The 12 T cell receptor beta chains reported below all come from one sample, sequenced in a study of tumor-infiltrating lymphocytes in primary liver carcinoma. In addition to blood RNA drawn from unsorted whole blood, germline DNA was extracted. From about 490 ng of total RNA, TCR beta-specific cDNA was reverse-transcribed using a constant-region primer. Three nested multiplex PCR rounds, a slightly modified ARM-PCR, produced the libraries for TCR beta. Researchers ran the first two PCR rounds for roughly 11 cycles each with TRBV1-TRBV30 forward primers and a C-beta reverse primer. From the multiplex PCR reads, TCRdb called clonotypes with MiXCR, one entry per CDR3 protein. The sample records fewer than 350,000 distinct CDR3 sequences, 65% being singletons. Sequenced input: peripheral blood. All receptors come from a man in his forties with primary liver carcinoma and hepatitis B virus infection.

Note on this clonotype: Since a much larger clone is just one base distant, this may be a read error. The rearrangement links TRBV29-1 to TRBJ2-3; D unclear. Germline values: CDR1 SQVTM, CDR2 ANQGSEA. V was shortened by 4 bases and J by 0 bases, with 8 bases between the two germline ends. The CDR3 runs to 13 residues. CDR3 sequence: CSVGFLSTDTQYF. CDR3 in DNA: TGCAGCGTTGGGTTCTTGAGCACAGATACGCAGTATTTT.

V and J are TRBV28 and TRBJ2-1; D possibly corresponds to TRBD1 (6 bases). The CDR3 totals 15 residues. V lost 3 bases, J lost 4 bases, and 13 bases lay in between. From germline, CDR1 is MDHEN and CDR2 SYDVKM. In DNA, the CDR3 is TGTGCCAGCAGTTTCCGACAGGTGCTATACAATGAGCAGTTCTTC. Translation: CASSFRQVLYNEQFF. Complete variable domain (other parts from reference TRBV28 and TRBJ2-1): DVKVTQSSRYLVKRTGEKVFLECVQDMDHENMFWYRQDPGLGLRLIYFSYDVKMKEKGDIPEGYSVSREKKERFSLILESASTNQTSMYLCASSFRQVLYNEQFFGPGTRLTVL.

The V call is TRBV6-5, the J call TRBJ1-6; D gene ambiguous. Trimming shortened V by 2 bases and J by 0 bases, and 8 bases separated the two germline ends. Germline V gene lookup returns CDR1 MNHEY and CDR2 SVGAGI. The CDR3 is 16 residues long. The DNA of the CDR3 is TGTGCCAGCAGTTACACGGGGAGCTCCTATAATTCACCCCTCCACTTT. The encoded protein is CASSYTGSSYNSPLHF.

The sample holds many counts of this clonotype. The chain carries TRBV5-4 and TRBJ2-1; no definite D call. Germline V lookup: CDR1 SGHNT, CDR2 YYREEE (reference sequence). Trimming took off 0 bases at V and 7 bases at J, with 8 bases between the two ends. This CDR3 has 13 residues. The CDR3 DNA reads TGTGCCAGCAGCTTGGGGTCGCGGAATGAGCAGTTCTTC. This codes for CASSLGSRNEQFF.

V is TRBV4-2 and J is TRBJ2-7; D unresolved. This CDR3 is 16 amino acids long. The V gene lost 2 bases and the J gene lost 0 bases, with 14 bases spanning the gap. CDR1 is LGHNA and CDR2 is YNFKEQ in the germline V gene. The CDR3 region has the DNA TGTGCCAGCAGCCAAATATACGGTCCGGACTCCTACGAGCAGTACTTC. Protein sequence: CASSQIYGPDSYEQYF.

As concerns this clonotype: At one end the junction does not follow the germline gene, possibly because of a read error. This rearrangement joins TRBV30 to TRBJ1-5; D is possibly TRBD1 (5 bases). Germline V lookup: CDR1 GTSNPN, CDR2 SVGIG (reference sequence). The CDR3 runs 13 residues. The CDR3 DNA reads TGTGCCTGGAGTGTGGGACCACAACAGCCCCGGCATTTT. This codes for CAWSVGPQQPRHF.

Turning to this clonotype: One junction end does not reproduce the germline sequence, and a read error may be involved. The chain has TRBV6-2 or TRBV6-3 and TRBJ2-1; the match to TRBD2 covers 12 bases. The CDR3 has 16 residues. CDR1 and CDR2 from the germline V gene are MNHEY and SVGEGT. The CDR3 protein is CASSNPSGRAHNEEFF. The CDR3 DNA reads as TGTGCCAGCAGTAACCCTAGCGGGAGGGCCCACAATGAGGAGTTCTTC.

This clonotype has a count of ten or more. Here the CDR3 DNA reads TGTGCCAGGCGACAAAGCAGGACCTACGAGCAGTACTTC. Translating gives CARRQSRTYEQYF. The rearrangement links TRBV5-4 to TRBJ2-7; D is unresolved. Germline assignment: CDR1 SGHNT and CDR2 YYREEE (reference sequence). V was trimmed by 8 bases and J by 2 bases, leaving 14 bases between them. The CDR3 contains 13 residues.

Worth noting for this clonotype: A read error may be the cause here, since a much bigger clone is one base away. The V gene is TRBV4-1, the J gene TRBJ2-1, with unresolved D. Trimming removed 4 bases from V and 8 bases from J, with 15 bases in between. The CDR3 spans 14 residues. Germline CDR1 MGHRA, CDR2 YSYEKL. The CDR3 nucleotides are TGCGCCAGCAGCCTCCTTCACGCTATCCATGAGCAGTTCTTC. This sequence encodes CASSLLHAIHEQFF.

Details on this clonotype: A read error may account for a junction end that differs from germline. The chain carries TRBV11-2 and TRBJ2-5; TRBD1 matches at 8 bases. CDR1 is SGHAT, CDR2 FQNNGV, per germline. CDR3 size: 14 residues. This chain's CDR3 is CACSLAGGKETQYF. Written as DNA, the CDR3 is TGTGCCTGCAGCTTAGCAGGGGGCAAAGAGACCCAGTACTTC.

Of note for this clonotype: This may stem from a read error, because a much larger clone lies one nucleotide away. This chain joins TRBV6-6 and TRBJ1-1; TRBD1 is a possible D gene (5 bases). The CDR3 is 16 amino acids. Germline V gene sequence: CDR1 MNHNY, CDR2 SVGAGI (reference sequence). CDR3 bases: TGTGCCATCAGTTCTGAGTCATCGGGGACGAACACTGAAGCTTTCTTT. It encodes CAISSESSGTNTEAFF.

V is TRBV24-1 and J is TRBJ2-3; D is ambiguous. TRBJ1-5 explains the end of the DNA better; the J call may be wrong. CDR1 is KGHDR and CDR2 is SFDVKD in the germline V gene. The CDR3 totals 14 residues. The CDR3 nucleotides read TGTGCCACCAGTGATCCCGGGAGAACAGATACGCAGCATTTT. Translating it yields CATSDPGRTDTQHF.